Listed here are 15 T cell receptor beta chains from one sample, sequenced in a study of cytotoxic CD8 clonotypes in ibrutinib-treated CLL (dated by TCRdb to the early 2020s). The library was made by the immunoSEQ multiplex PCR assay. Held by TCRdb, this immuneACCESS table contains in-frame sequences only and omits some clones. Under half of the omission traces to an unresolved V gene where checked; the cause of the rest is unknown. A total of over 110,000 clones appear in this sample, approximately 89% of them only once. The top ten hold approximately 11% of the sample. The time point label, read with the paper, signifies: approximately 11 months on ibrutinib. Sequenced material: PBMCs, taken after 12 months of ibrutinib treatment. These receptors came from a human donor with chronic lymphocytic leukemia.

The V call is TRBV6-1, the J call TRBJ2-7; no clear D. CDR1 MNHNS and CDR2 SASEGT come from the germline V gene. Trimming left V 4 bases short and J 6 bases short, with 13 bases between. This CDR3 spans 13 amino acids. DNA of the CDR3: TGTGCCAGCAGTGTTACCCCCATTGGCGAGCAGTACTTC. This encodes CASSVTPIGEQYF.

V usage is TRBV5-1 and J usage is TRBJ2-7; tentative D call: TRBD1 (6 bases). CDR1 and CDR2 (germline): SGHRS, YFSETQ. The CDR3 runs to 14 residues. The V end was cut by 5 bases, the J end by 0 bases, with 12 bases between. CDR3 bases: TGCGCCAGCAGTACCACAGGGAGCTCCTACGAGCAGTACTTC. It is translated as CASSTTGSSYEQYF. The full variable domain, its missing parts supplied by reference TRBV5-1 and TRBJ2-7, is KAGVTQTPRYLIKTRGQQVTLSCSPISGHRSVSWYQQTPGQGLQFLFEYFSETQRNKGNFPGRFSGRQFSNSRSEMNVSTLELGDSALYLCASSTTGSSYEQYFGPGTRLTVT.

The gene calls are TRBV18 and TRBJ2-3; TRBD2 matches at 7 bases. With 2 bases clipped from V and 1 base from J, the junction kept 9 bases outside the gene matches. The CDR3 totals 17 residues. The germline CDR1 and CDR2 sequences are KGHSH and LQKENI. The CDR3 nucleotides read TGTGCCAGCTCACCAATTAGCGGGCAAACAGGCACAGATACGCAGTATTTT. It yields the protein CASSPISGQTGTDTQYF. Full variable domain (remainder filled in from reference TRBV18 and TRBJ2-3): NAGVMQNPRHLVRRRGQEARLRCSPMKGHSHVYWYRQLPEEGLKFMVYLQKENIIDESGMPKERFSAEFPKEGPSILRIQQVVRGDSAAYFCASSPISGQTGTDTQYFGPGTRLTVL.

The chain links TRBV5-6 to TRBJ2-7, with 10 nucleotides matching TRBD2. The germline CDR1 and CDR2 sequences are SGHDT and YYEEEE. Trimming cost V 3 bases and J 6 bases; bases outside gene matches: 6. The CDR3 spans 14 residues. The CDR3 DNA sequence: TGTGCCAGCAGCTCTGGACTAGCGGATGGCGAGCAGTACTTC. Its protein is CASSSGLADGEQYF.

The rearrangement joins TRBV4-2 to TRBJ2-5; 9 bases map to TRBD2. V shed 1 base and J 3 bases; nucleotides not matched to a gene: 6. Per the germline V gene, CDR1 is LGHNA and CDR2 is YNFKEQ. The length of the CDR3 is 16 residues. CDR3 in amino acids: CASSQVTLAGKETQYF. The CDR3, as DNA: TGTGCCAGCAGCCAAGTAACCCTAGCGGGAAAAGAGACCCAGTACTTC.

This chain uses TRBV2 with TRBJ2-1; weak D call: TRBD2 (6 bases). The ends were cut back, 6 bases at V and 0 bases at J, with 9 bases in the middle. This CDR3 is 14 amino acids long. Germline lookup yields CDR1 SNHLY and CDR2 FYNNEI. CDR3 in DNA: TGTGCCAGCAGACCGGAGGGCTCCTACAATGAGCAGTTCTTC. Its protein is CASRPEGSYNEQFF.

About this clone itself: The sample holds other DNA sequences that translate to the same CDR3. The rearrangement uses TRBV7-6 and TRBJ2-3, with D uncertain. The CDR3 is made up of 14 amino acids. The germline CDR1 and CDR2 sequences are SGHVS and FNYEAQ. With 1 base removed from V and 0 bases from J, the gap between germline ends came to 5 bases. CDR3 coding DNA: TGTGCCAGCAGCTTAGTTGGGAGCACAGATACGCAGTATTTT. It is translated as CASSLVGSTDTQYF.

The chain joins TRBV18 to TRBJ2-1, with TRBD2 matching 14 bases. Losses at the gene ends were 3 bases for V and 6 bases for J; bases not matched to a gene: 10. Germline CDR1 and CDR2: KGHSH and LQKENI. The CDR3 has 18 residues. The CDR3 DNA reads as TGTGCCAGCTCACCGGTCCCGGGACTAGCGGGAGAAGGCAATGAGCAGTTCTTC. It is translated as CASSPVPGLAGEGNEQFF.

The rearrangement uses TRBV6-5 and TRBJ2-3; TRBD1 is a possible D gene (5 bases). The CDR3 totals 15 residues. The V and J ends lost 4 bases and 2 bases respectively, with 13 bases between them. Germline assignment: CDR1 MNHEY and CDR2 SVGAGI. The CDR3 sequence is CASSSVQGATDTQYF. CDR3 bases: TGTGCCAGCAGTTCCGTACAAGGGGCCACAGATACGCAGTATTTT.

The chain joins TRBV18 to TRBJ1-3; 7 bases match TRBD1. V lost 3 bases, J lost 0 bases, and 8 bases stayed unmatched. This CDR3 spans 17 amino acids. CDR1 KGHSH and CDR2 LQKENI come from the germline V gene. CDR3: CASSPLPQGVSGNTIYF. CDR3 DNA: TGTGCCAGCTCACCTCTTCCCCAGGGGGTCTCTGGAAACACCATATATTTT.

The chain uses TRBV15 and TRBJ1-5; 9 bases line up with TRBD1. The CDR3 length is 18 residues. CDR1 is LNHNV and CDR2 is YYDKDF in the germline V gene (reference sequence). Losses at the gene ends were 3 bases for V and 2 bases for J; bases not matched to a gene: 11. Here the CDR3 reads CATSSGQGRKRGNQPQHF. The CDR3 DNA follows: TGTGCCACCAGCAGCGGACAGGGGAGAAAGAGGGGCAATCAGCCCCAGCATTTT.

CDR3 region: CASRKTGGQYNEQFF. The CDR3 DNA is TGTGCCAGCAGAAAGACAGGGGGCCAATACAATGAGCAGTTCTTC. The gene calls are TRBV25-1 and TRBJ2-1; 10 bases map to TRBD1. CDR1 and CDR2 from the germline V gene are MGHDK and SYGVNS. Germline trimming cut 6 bases from V and 4 bases from J; bases unmatched to any gene: 6. This CDR3 is built from 15 residues. The variable domain in full, with the rest retrieved from reference TRBV25-1 and TRBJ2-1, is EADIYQTPRYLVIGTGKKITLECSQTMGHDKMYWYQQDPGMELHLIHYSYGVNSTEKGDLSSESTVSRIRTEHFPLTLESARPSHTSQYLCASRKTGGQYNEQFFGPGTRLTVL.

The CDR3 DNA is TGTGCCAGCAGTGCCGCGTGGAACACTGAAGCTTTCTTT. Protein: CASSAAWNTEAFF. The chain combines TRBV6-4 with TRBJ1-1; D is unresolved. The CDR3 loop spans 13 amino acids. The germline V gene encodes CDR1 MRHNA and CDR2 SNTAGT. The V end lost 4 bases, the J end lost 1 base, and 7 bases lay between the germline ends.

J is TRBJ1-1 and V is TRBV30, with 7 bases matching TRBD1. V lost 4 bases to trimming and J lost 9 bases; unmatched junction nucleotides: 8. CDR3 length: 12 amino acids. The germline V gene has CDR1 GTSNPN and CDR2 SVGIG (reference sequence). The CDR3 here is CAWTRDRLQAFF. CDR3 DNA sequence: TGTGCCTGGACCCGGGACAGATTACAAGCTTTCTTT. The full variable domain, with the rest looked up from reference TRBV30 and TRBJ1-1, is SQTIHQWPATLVQPVGSPLSLECTVEGTSNPNLYWYRQAAGRGLQLLFYSVGIGQISSEVPQNLSASRPQDRQFILSSKKLLLSDSGFYLCAWTRDRLQAFFGQGTRLTVV.

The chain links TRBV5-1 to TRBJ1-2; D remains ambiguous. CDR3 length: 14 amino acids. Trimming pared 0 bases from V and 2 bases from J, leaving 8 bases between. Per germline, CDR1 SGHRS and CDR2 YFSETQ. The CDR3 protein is CASSLAPENYGYTF. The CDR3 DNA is TGCGCCAGCAGCTTGGCCCCGGAGAACTATGGCTACACCTTC.